The next 8 T cell receptor beta chains were all read from a single sample in a study of OX40 agonist ivuxolimab in advanced cancers. Method: immunoSEQ multiplex PCR; TCRdb's copy keeps in-frame clones and lacks some. The sample holds around 62,000 clones; roughly 87% are singletons and the top ten take more than 9%. The sample was CD4+ or CD8+ T cells sorted from blood, taken in a trial of the OX40 agonist ivuxolimab. The receptor source for this set is an adult with an advanced solid tumor such as melanoma, head and neck, liver or kidney cancer.

This clone came up once. This chain uses TRBV11-2 with TRBJ2-5; a possible D gene is TRBD1 (5 bases). V lost 7 bases, J lost 5 bases, and 11 bases lay in between. There are 12 residues in the CDR3. Germline assignment: CDR1 SGHAT and CDR2 FQNNGV. As DNA, the CDR3 is TGTGCCAGCAAAGGGGTTCAGGAGACCCAGTACTTC. This translates into CASKGVQETQYF. Combining the CDR3 with reference TRBV11-2 and TRBJ2-5 gives the whole variable domain EAGVAQSPRYKIIEKRQSVAFWCNPISGHATLYWYQQILGQGPKLLIQFQNNGVVDDSQLPKDRFSAERLKGVDSTLKIQPAKLEDSAVYLCASKGVQETQYFGPGTRLLVL.

The rearrangement links TRBV7-9 to TRBJ2-6, with 7 bases fitting TRBD1. The V gene's germline CDR1 is SEHNR and CDR2 FQNEAQ (reference sequence). This CDR3 has 17 amino acids. The V gene end was trimmed by 4 bases and the J gene end by 11 bases; junction bases not matched to a gene: 17. The CDR3 DNA reads TGTGCCAGCAGCTCCCCGCGCCTCGACAGGGTGGGTTACGTCCTGACTTTC. This encodes CASSSPRLDRVGYVLTF.

V gene TRBV14 combines with J gene TRBJ2-3; unclear D gene. In germline, CDR1 is SGHDN, CDR2 FVKESK. The CDR3 extends over 16 amino acids. Trimming stripped 0 bases from V and 6 bases from J, with 16 bases between. Written as DNA, the CDR3 is TGTGCCAGCAGCCAAGAGACGTCAATCCTTATCGATACGCAGTATTTT. Its protein is CASSQETSILIDTQYF.

The chain carries TRBV13 and TRBJ2-2, with D hard to call. V lost 5 bases and J lost 1, with 8 bases in between. Germline values: CDR1 PRHDT, CDR2 FYEKMQ (reference sequence). The CDR3 totals 14 residues. The CDR3 spells CASSGRRNTGELFF. The CDR3 DNA sequence: TGTGCCAGCAGCGGGCGGAGGAACACCGGGGAGCTGTTTTTT.

J is TRBJ2-1 and V is TRBV11-2; 15 bases align to TRBD2. The V and J ends lost 3 bases and 8 bases, in that order; junction bases with no gene match: 2. This CDR3 contains 15 residues. Germline V gene lookup returns CDR1 SGHAT and CDR2 FQNNGV. The CDR3 DNA reads TGTGCCAGCAGCTTCGGGACTAGCGGGAGGCATGAGCAGTTCTTC. The encoded protein is CASSFGTSGRHEQFF. Filled out from reference TRBV11-2 and TRBJ2-1, the complete variable domain reads EAGVAQSPRYKIIEKRQSVAFWCNPISGHATLYWYQQILGQGPKLLIQFQNNGVVDDSQLPKDRFSAERLKGVDSTLKIQPAKLEDSAVYLCASSFGTSGRHEQFFGPGTRLTVL.

This clone came up a few times. The CDR3 sequence: CASSRVQAGELFF. DNA for the CDR3: TGTGCCAGCAGCCGAGTGCAGGCCGGGGAGCTGTTTTTT. The chain recombines TRBV5-6 with TRBJ2-2; no definite D call. The V gene's germline CDR1 is SGHDT and CDR2 YYEEEE. V was pared by 4 bases and J by 6 bases, with 10 bases between. This CDR3 has 13 residues.

CDR3 residues: CASSYGTGGYVDGYTF. CDR3 nucleotides: TGTGCCAGCAGTTACGGGACAGGGGGCTATGTGGATGGCTACACCTTC. The V and J genes are TRBV5-5 and TRBJ1-2; TRBD1 matches at 12 bases. Germline CDR1 SGHKS, CDR2 YYEKEE (reference sequence). The CDR3 totals 16 residues. Trimming cost V 5 bases and J 6 bases; bases outside gene matches: 11.

This clone was picked up a small number of times. In DNA, the CDR3 is TGTGCCAGCAGTGAATCAGCGACAGTGAACACTGAAGCTTTCTTT. Amino acid sequence: CASSESATVNTEAFF. The chain has TRBV25-1 and TRBJ1-1; possibly TRBD1 for D (5 bases). Trimming took off 1 base at V and 0 bases at J, with 9 bases between the two ends. The CDR3 covers 15 residues. Per the germline V gene, CDR1 is MGHDK and CDR2 is SYGVNS.